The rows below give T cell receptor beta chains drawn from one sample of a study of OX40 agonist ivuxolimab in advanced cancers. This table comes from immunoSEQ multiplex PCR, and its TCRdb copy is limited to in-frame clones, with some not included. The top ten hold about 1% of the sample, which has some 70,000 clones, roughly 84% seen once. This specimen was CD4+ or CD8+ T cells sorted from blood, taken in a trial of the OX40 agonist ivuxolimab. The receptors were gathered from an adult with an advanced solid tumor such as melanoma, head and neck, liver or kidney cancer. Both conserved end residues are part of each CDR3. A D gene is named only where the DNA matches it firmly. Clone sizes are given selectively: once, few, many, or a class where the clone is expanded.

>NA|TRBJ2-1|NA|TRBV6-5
TGTGCCAGCAGTTATCGGGATTCCTACAATGAGCAGTTCTTC
CASSYRDSYNEQFF
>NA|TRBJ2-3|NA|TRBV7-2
TGTGCCAGCACCATTTGGGGGTCAGATACGCAGTATTTT
CASTIWGSDTQYF
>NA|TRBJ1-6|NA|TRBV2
TGTGCCAGCATGGGGCAGGTCTATAATTCACCCCTCCACTTT
CASMGQVYNSPLHF
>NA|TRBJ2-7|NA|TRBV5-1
TGCGCCACTAGGGCGGCAGCCCAGAGCGAGCAGTACTTC
CATRAAAQSEQYF
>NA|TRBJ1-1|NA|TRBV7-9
TGTGCCAGCAGCTTAGCTTCTGGCGGACCGAGCACTGAAGCTTTCTTT
CASSLASGGPSTEAFF
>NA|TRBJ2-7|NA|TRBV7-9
TGTGCCAGCAGCTTAGTTGCAGGGTCCTACGAGCAGTACTTC
CASSLVAGSYEQYF
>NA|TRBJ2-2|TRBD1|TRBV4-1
TGCGCCAGCAGCCAAGGACCCTTCGACAGGGTTAACACCGGGGAGCTGTTTTTT
CASSQGPFDRVNTGELFF
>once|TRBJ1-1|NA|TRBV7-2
TGTGCCAGCAGCTTAACTTCTGACACTGAAGCTTTCTTT
CASSLTSDTEAFF
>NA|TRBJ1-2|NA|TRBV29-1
TGCAGCGTTGAAGGGGGGAACGGCTACACCTTC
CSVEGGNGYTF
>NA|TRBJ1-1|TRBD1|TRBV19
TGTGCCAGTAGTACCTCAACGGACAGGCTCGTGATGAACACTGAAGCTTTCTTT
CASSTSTDRLVMNTEAFF
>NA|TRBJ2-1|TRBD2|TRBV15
TGTGCCACCAGCAGATCCGGGCGGGGGGGCTCCTACAATGAGCAGTTCTTC
CATSRSGRGGSYNEQFF
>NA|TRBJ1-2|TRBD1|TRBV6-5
TGTGCCAGCACCAGACAGGGGCCAAACTATGGCTACACCTTC
CASTRQGPNYGYTF
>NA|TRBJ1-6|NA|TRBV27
TGTGCCAGCAGTTTATCCTCGTGGAGGGGTAATTCACCCCTCCACTTT
CASSLSSWRGNSPLHF
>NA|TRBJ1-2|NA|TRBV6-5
TGTGCCAGCAGTTACCCCCCTCCCCCGTATGGCTACACCTTC
CASSYPPPPYGYTF
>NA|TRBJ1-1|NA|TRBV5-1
TGCGCCAGCAGCTTGGAGGGGAACACTGAAGCTTTCTTT
CASSLEGNTEAFF
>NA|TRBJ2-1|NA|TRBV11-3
TGTGCCAGCAGGGGAAGCGGAGGGATCCGGGCAAGTGAGCAGTTCTTC
CASRGSGGIRASEQFF
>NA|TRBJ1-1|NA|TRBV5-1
TGCGCCAGCAGCTTGGCCACAGCGAACACTGAAGCTTTCTTT
CASSLATANTEAFF
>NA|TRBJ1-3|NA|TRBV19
TGTGCCAGTAGTCCGAGGTTGGGCTCTGGAAACACCATATATTTT
CASSPRLGSGNTIYF
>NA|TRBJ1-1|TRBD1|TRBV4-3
TGCGCCAGCAGCCAACACAGGGGCATGAACACTGAAGCTTTCTTT
CASSQHRGMNTEAFF
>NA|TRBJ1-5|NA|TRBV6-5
TGTGCCAGCAGTCATCAGCCCCAGCATTTT
CASSHQPQHF
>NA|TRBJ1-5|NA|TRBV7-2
TGTGCCAGCAGCTTCTCAGACAATCAGCCCCAGCATTTT
CASSFSDNQPQHF
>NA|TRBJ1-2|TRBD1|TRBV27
TGTGCCAGCAGTCCACGGACAGGCAAACGCTATGGCTACACCTTC
CASSPRTGKRYGYTF
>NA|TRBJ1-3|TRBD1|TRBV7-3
TGTGCCAGCAGCATTGACAGGGGACGTGGAAACACCATATATTTT
CASSIDRGRGNTIYF
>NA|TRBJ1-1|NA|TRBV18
TGTGCCAGCTCACCCGCCTATGGGGTGAACACTGAAGCTTTCTTT
CASSPAYGVNTEAFF
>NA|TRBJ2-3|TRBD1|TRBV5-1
TGCGCCAGCAGCTCCGGGACAGGGGGCACAGATACGCAGTATTTT
CASSSGTGGTDTQYF
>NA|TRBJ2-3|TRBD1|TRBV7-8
TGTGCCAGCAGCTTAGATCAGGGGGCCGCCGGCACAGATACGCAGTATTTT
CASSLDQGAAGTDTQYF
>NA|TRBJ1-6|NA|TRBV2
TGTGCCAGCTCGCCAGGGCTTAATTCACCCCTCCACTTT
CASSPGLNSPLHF
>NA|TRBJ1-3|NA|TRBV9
TGTGCCAGCAGCCCCCGTCCGGGGGCAAGTAATGGAAACACCATATATTTT
CASSPRPGASNGNTIYF
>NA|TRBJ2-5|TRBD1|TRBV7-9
TGTGCCAGCAGCCCGGGACAGGGGGAGGATGAGACCCAGTACTTC
CASSPGQGEDETQYF
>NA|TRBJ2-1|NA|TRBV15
TGTGCCACCAGCAGAGATATGGAGTATTTCAATGAGCAGTTCTTC
CATSRDMEYFNEQFF
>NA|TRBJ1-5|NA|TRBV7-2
TGTGCCAGCAGCCGGCGGGGCCGGGATCAGCCCCAGCATTTT
CASSRRGRDQPQHF
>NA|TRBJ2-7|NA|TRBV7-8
TGTGCCAGCAGCTTAGAGGGCATCTACGAGCAGTACTTC
CASSLEGIYEQYF
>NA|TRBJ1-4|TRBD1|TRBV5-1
TGCGCCAGCAGCAAGGACAGGGGGCGGAGTGAAAAACTGTTTTTT
CASSKDRGRSEKLFF
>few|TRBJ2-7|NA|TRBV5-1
TGCGCCAGCAGCTTGGTCGGATACGAGCAGTACTTC
CASSLVGYEQYF
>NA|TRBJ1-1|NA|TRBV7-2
TGTGCCAGCAGCACCTCCATGAACACTGAAGCTTTCTTT
CASSTSMNTEAFF
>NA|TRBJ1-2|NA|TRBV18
TGTGCCAGCTCACCACGTAGGGTTGAGGGCTACACCTTC
CASSPRRVEGYTF
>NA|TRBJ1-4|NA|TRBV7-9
TGTGCCAGCAGCTGGAACAGTGCAACTAATGAAAAACTGTTTTTT
CASSWNSATNEKLFF
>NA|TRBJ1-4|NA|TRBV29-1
TGCAGCGTTGCGGGGGGGACAATCGAAAAACTGTTTTTT
CSVAGGTIEKLFF
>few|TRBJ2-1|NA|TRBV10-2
TGCGCCAGCAGTGCTGCAGCTTACAATGAGCAGTTCTTC
CASSAAAYNEQFF
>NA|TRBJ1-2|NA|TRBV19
TGTGCCAGTAGCCCCGAGGGGACAACGAACTATGGCTACACCTTC
CASSPEGTTNYGYTF
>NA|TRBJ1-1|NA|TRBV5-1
TGCGCCAGCAGCTGGGTGGATATGAACACTGAAGCTTTCTTT
CASSWVDMNTEAFF
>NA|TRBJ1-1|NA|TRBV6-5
TGTGCCAGCAGTCCTCCGGGACAACTGAACACTGAAGCTTTCTTT
CASSPPGQLNTEAFF
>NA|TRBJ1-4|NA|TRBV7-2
TGTGCTTCTAGTAGGGGGGTTAATGAAAAACTGTTTTTT
CASSRGVNEKLFF
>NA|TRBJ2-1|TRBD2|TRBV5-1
TGCGCCAGCAGCTACCTAGCGGGGGGGTCCAATGAGCAGTTCTTC
CASSYLAGGSNEQFF
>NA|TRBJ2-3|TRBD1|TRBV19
TGTGCCAGTAGTATAGTATGGGTCAGGGGGCGCACAGATACGCAGTATTTT
CASSIVWVRGRTDTQYF
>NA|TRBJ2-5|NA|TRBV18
TGTGCCAGCTCACCAAGGACTATAGAGACCCAGTACTTC
CASSPRTIETQYF
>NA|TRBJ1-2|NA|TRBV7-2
TGTGCCAGCAGCTTACCCCCCCTTGCCTATGGCTACACCTTC
CASSLPPLAYGYTF